The entry that follows covers one TCR beta chain sequence. The antigen remains undetermined. This sample also contains other DNA sequences that code for the same CDR3. All participating donors were Caucasian adults from Nashville, Tennessee. It was into CD45RA+ naive and CD45RA-negative memory subsets that the CD4+ cells were split. This entry comes from a study of shared clonotypes between healthy human individuals. Across the whole study: Three plates each covered CD4 naive and memory; CD8 naive two, CD8 memory one.

Germline V gene lookup returns CDR1 ENHRY and CDR2 SYGVKD. The ends were cut back, 0 bases at V and 3 bases at J, with 6 bases in the middle. CDR3 length equals 13 residues. Sequenced by immunoSEQ multiplex PCR; TCRdb stores in-frame clones only, minus some. The repertoire holds roughly 1 million clones, with roughly 70% as singletons. Broader study findings: Non-shared clonotypes had lower generation probabilities than clonotypes shared by all four sorted-subset donors.

The specimen was memory CD4+ T cells sorted from blood. As to subset: CD45RA-negative fraction. The rearrangement links TRBV10-3 to TRBJ2-7; D gene uncertain. This receptor was taken from a man aged 18 to 30 in good health. CDR3 region: CAISESVSYEQYF. The CDR3 DNA is TGTGCCATCAGTGAGTCGGTTAGCTACGAGCAGTACTTC.